The clone carrying this T cell receptor beta chain was detected only a few times. Its antigen is as yet unknown. The PCR made use of 60 Vbeta and 13 Jbeta primers. The table came from immunoSEQ multiplex PCR; TCRdb's copy has only in-frame clones and leaves some out. Of more than 95,000 clones in the sample, 9.5% were seen once. This sample is drawn from a study of cytomegalovirus exposure and HLA in healthy donors. For the study at large: Early on, a data release was issued that held tens of millions of unique TCRs from HLA-typed donors. Study results and limitations: Reports indicated that the classifier achieved high specificity and sensitivity in diagnosing cytomegalovirus status. An analysis that was carried out later associated about 17,000 TCR beta sequences with HLA alleles at 0.05 false discovery rate. Earlier results showed most TCR beta V segments being productive about 87% or about 30% of the time.

This CDR3 is built from 17 residues. The V gene end was trimmed by 2 bases and the J gene end by 5 bases; junction bases not matched to a gene: 15. CDR1 is SGHTA and CDR2 is FQGTGA in the germline V gene. The rearrangement links TRBV7-3 to TRBJ2-7; 7 nucleotides align to TRBD1. The clonotype was recovered from a man in his thirties or forties in good health and CMV-seronegative. Sequences were obtained from PBMCs. The CDR3: CASSLEVGRGKRDEQYF. The CDR3 nucleotides read TGTGCCAGCAGCTTAGAAGTTGGCAGGGGGAAGAGGGACGAGCAGTACTTC.